This T cell receptor (beta chain) was profiled in a study of cytomegalovirus exposure and HLA in healthy donors. Study observations and caveats: In vitro checks showed that three CMV-associated chains really do target CMV antigens. About 87% or about 30% of the time was how often most TCR beta V segments were productive, according to an earlier analysis.

As for this clone: The antigen is not known.

The PCR ran on 60 Vbeta and 13 Jbeta primers. The data were produced by immunoSEQ multiplex PCR, yet TCRdb's version contains in-frame clones alone and is incomplete. The sample contains over 100,000 clones, 73% of which appear only once. The CDR3 runs 17 residues. The receptor comes from a man in his forties or fifties in good health and CMV-seronegative. The sequenced material came from PBMCs. The V gene is TRBV21-1, the J gene TRBJ2-7; the table names TRBD2, a call not compared with the DNA. TRBV21-1 is tagged as a pseudogene. CDR3 sequence: CASSKVPLAGGEYEQYF. Written as DNA, the CDR3 is TGTGCCAGCAGCAAAGTACCCCTAGCGGGGGGTGAGTACGAGCAGTACTTC.